This entry describes one TCR beta chain. Its antigen is unknown. CDR1 is GTSNPN, CDR2 SVGIG, per germline (reference sequence). The CDR3 has 18 amino acids. Trimming stripped 0 bases from V and 3 bases from J, with 20 bases between. These data belong to a study of radiotherapy plus CTLA-4 blockade in lung cancer. Patients in the study, people with chemo-refractory metastatic non-small-cell lung cancer, received focal radiation plus ipilimumab CTLA-4 blockade. Repertoires were generated with immunoSEQ multiplex PCR, while TCRdb's copy carries only in-frame clones and drops some. The sample contains roughly 54,000 clones, just under 85% of which appear only once. Study-level points and caveats: It was early blood T cell clone dynamics, with interferon-beta, that reportedly best predicted response. TCR clones originating in tumors grew in number in blood after radiotherapy plus ipilimumab.

The V and J genes are TRBV30 and TRBJ1-4; a weak D match, TRBD1 (5 bases). The input for sequencing was peripheral blood, taken from a patient treated with radiotherapy plus ipilimumab. This receptor was identified in a human donor with non-small cell lung cancer whose response to radiotherapy plus ipilimumab could not be evaluated. CDR3 bases: TGTGCCTGGAGTGTAATCGGGGGTTCGTGGAGGTCTAATGAAAAACTGTTTTTT. It translates to CAWSVIGGSWRSNEKLFF. Supplemented by reference TRBV30 and TRBJ1-4, the full variable domain reads SQTIHQWPATLVQPVGSPLSLECTVEGTSNPNLYWYRQAAGRGLQLLFYSVGIGQISSEVPQNLSASRPQDRQFILSSKKLLLSDSGFYLCAWSVIGGSWRSNEKLFFGSGTQLSVL.